The present T cell receptor (beta chain) was sequenced within a study of vaccination effects on CD4 cells after COVID-19. Study-level background: Wells of roughly 2.1 million PBMC each were grown with 7.5 to 10 IU/ml IL-2 and around 10 ug/ml peptides.

Clones were read by immunoSEQ multiplex PCR, and TCRdb kept only the in-frame ones, dropping some. The table lists around 69,000 clones, less than 80% of them singletons. Study-level points and caveats: Infection- and vaccine-induced clones contracted markedly late after vaccination.

Details on this clone: Its antigen is not identified.

Scientists isolated CD4+ T cells after a roughly 9-day culture period ended. Two doses of BNT162b2 or mRNA-1273 vaccine were administered to participants. The TCR was taken from a human donor who received a COVID-19 vaccine. The sequenced sample was CD4+ T cells from PBMCs cultured without peptide, obtained after COVID-19 vaccination.

In nucleotides, the CDR3 is TGCGCCAGCAGCTTGGTCGGGGGCACCTATTCACCCCTCCACTTT. Translated, it gives CASSLVGGTYSPLHF. This rearrangement joins TRBV5-1 to TRBJ1-6; weak D call: TRBD1 (6 bases). This CDR3 region has 15 residues. The V end lost 0 bases, the J end lost 8 bases, and 12 bases lay between the germline ends. Germline V gene data show CDR1 as SGHRS and CDR2 as YFSETQ.